This T cell receptor (beta chain) was sequenced in a study of T cell responses to AZD1222 COVID-19 vaccine. As for this clone: What it binds is not known.

J was trimmed by 0 bases and V by 6 bases; bases with no gene match: 9. The V gene's germline CDR1 is LNHDA and CDR2 SQIVND (reference sequence). The CDR3 runs to 17 residues. Sequencing was performed with immunoSEQ multiplex PCR; in TCRdb, only in-frame clones are kept and a portion is missing. The sample records over 150,000 clones, over 80% being singletons. Study-wide results and caveats: Breadth and depth of Spike-specific TCRs rose after two AZD1222 doses. Sampled repertoires all dated from after the peak T cell response. Nearly half of spike-specific TCRs reportedly target unmutated variant regions.

The sample in question was peripheral blood, obtained on day 0 of AZD1222 vaccination. The sequence was collected from an adult in good health. The rearrangement joins TRBV19 to TRBJ1-5; 9 bases map to TRBD1. The CDR3, as DNA: TGTGCCAGTAGCATTACAGGGGGCCCAGGTAGCAATCAGCCCCAGCATTTT. Its protein product is CASSITGGPGSNQPQHF.